The rows below give T cell receptor beta chains drawn from one sample of a study of immune evolution from preneoplasia to lung adenocarcinoma. Some clones are missing from TCRdb's copy, which holds only in-frame ones; the method was immunoSEQ multiplex PCR. The data contain tens of thousands of clones, roughly 68% of them singletons. Sequenced: FFPE invasive lung adenocarcinoma tissue. The source of these receptors is a person aged 55 to 75 with lung adenocarcinoma. Each CDR3 is given with its conserved first and last residue. The D gene is left open where the match is weak. Not all rows give a size; the values are once, few, many and, for expanded clones, a class.

j_call clone_size v_call d_call cdr3_aa cdr3_nt
TRBJ1-5 . TRBV25-1 . CASRPRGTTTCNQPQHF TGTGCCAGCAGACCCCGTGGGACAACGACCTGCAATCAGCCCCAGCATTTT
TRBJ1-2 . TRBV10-3 . CAISGRQFEGYTF TGTGCCATCAGTGGAAGACAGTTCGAGGGCTACACCTTC
TRBJ2-1 . TRBV5-1 TRBD2 CASIAGGSSYNEQFF TGCGCCAGCATAGCGGGAGGAAGCTCCTACAATGAGCAGTTCTTC
TRBJ2-1 . TRBV9 TRBD2 CASSVAASGSVEQFF TGTGCCAGCAGCGTAGCGGCTAGCGGGAGTGTTGAGCAGTTCTTC
TRBJ2-7 . TRBV18 TRBD1 CASQPVGTGLGEQYF TGTGCCAGCCAACCCGTAGGGACAGGGCTGGGAGAGCAGTACTTC
TRBJ2-1 . TRBV7-2 . CASSRAGSVYNEQFF TGTGCCAGCAGCCGCGCGGGTTCGGTCTACAATGAGCAGTTCTTC
TRBJ2-2 . TRBV29-1 . CSVFSTGELFF TGCAGCGTCTTCAGCACCGGGGAGCTGTTTTTT
TRBJ1-1 . TRBV14 . CASSPLLMNTEAFF TGTGCCAGCAGCCCACTCCTCATGAACACTGAAGCTTTCTTT
TRBJ2-2 once TRBV7-2 . CASSLVVQNTGELFF TGTGCCAGCAGCTTAGTAGTGCAGAACACCGGGGAGCTGTTTTTT
TRBJ1-2 . TRBV19 TRBD1 CASSTDRGYGYTF TGTGCCAGTAGTACGGACAGGGGCTATGGCTACACCTTC
TRBJ2-1 . TRBV5-1 . CASSPENRNNEQFF TGCGCCAGCAGCCCGGAGAACCGGAACAATGAGCAGTTCTTC
TRBJ2-7 . TRBV4-1 . CASSQGLLTYEQYF TGCGCCAGCAGCCAAGGCCTGTTAACCTACGAGCAGTACTTC
TRBJ1-5 . TRBV7-2 . CASSLTPYSNQPQHF TGTGCCAGCAGCTTGACCCCCTATAGCAATCAGCCCCAGCATTTT
TRBJ2-5 . TRBV6-1 . CASSENNRLSQETQYF TGTGCCAGCAGTGAAAATAATCGGCTCTCTCAAGAGACCCAGTACTTC
TRBJ2-6 . TRBV5-4 . CASSPPGTSGFGANVLTF TGTGCCAGCAGCCCGCCTGGGACCTCAGGGTTTGGGGCCAACGTCCTGACTTTC
TRBJ2-3 . TRBV5-1 TRBD2 CASSFWGTSGRTTDTQYF TGCGCCAGCAGCTTCTGGGGGACTAGCGGGAGGACCACAGATACGCAGTATTTT
TRBJ1-1 . TRBV28 TRBD1 CASSPSGQGRTEAFF TGTGCCAGCAGTCCGAGCGGACAGGGACGGACTGAAGCTTTCTTT
TRBJ1-4 . TRBV19 . CASMGGLEKLFF TGTGCCAGTATGGGGGGTTTAGAAAAACTGTTTTTT
TRBJ1-3 . TRBV29-1 . CSVVLPGNTIYF TGCAGCGTTGTGCTTCCTGGAAACACCATATATTTT
TRBJ2-2 . TRBV4-1 TRBD2 CASSQGLAGATGELFF TGCGCCAGCAGCCAAGGACTAGCGGGAGCTACCGGGGAGCTGTTTTTT
TRBJ2-1 . TRBV10-3 TRBD2 CAISKPLSSGSSYNEQFF TGTGCCATCAGTAAACCCCTTAGCAGCGGGAGTTCCTACAATGAGCAGTTCTTC
TRBJ2-7 . TRBV28 TRBD1 CASRRQGRHEQYF TGTGCCAGCAGAAGACAGGGTAGACACGAGCAGTACTTC
TRBJ2-3 . TRBV7-6 . CASSSTDTQYF TGTGCCAGCAGCTCTACGGATACGCAGTATTTT
TRBJ1-1 . TRBV7-2 . CASSPRRNVNTEAFF TGTGCCAGCAGCCCAAGACGGAACGTGAACACTGAAGCTTTCTTT
TRBJ2-7 once TRBV18 . CASSSASDYEQYF TGTGCCAGCTCATCAGCGTCTGACTACGAGCAGTACTTC
TRBJ1-5 . TRBV19 . CASSVNRARNQPQHF TGTGCCAGTAGTGTCAACAGGGCCCGCAATCAGCCCCAGCATTTT
TRBJ2-2 . TRBV11-2 . CASSSIPFRTELGTGELFF TGTGCCAGCAGCTCGATACCCTTTCGAACAGAACTTGGGACCGGGGAGCTGTTTTTT
TRBJ2-5 . TRBV11-2 TRBD2 CASSRDYLETQYF TGTGCCAGCAGCCGGGACTACCTAGAGACCCAGTACTTC
TRBJ2-4 . TRBV7-2 . CASSFGGGGNIQYF TGTGCCAGCAGCTTCGGAGGGGGGGGGAACATTCAGTACTTC
TRBJ2-2 once TRBV7-2 . CASSFAAQTGELFF TGTGCCAGCAGCTTCGCGGCACAGACCGGGGAGCTGTTTTTT
TRBJ1-2 few TRBV5-4 . CASNEDPGTNYGYTF TGTGCCAGCAACGAAGACCCGGGGACAAACTATGGCTACACCTTC
TRBJ1-2 . TRBV7-8 . CASSLSRTAEVHGYTF TGTGCCAGCAGCTTATCTCGGACAGCAGAAGTTCATGGCTACACCTTC
TRBJ2-5 . TRBV5-4 TRBD1 CASSLGTHRTGGETQYF TGTGCCAGCAGCTTAGGGACCCACAGGACAGGCGGAGAGACCCAGTACTTC
TRBJ2-1 . TRBV5-1 . CASHQLGAFSNEQFF TGCGCCAGCCACCAGCTAGGAGCTTTCAGCAATGAGCAGTTCTTC
TRBJ2-1 . TRBV7-9 TRBD2 CAGRAGGGDEQFF TGTGCCGGAAGAGCGGGAGGGGGCGATGAGCAGTTCTTC
TRBJ2-7 few TRBV27 TRBD2 CASRREDGYEQYF TGTGCCAGCAGACGGGAGGATGGCTACGAGCAGTACTTC
TRBJ1-5 . TRBV6-5 . CASRRQAQPQHF TGTGCCAGCAGAAGACAGGCTCAGCCCCAGCATTTT
TRBJ1-1 . TRBV19 . CASSIDRGSAEAFF TGTGCCAGTAGTATAGATCGCGGCTCGGCTGAAGCTTTCTTT
TRBJ1-4 . TRBV19 . CASTDGGSVEKLFF TGTGCCAGTACCGACGGCGGGTCAGTCGAAAAACTGTTTTTT
TRBJ2-1 few TRBV29-1 TRBD1 CSVRTGGSYNEQFF TGCAGCGTGCGGACAGGGGGCTCCTACAATGAGCAGTTCTTC
TRBJ1-1 few TRBV19 TRBD1 CASSRPGGTEAFF TGTGCCAGTAGTAGACCAGGGGGCACTGAAGCTTTCTTT
TRBJ2-1 few TRBV7-2 TRBD2 CASSLALAGGNEQFF TGTGCCAGCAGCTTAGCACTAGCGGGAGGCAATGAGCAGTTCTTC
TRBJ2-2 . TRBV19 . CASSIGAYTGELFF TGTGCCAGTAGTATCGGGGCCTACACCGGGGAGCTGTTTTTT
TRBJ2-7 . TRBV9 TRBD1 CASSEGTEYEQYF TGTGCCAGCAGCGAGGGGACAGAGTACGAGCAGTACTTC
TRBJ2-5 . TRBV30 . CAWSNGEGVTQYF TGTGCCTGGAGTAACGGAGAAGGGGTGACCCAGTACTTC
TRBJ1-2 once TRBV20-1 . CSAWVNYGYTF TGCAGTGCTTGGGTTAACTATGGCTACACCTTC
TRBJ1-3 few TRBV2 . CASSEAGMGKNTIYF TGTGCCAGCAGTGAAGCGGGTATGGGGAAGAACACCATATATTTT
TRBJ1-3 . TRBV9 . CASSVEVGNTIYF TGTGCCAGCAGCGTAGAGGTTGGAAACACCATATATTTT
TRBJ1-1 once TRBV2 . CASSLSPRTEAFF TGTGCCAGCAGTTTAAGCCCCCGCACTGAAGCTTTCTTT
TRBJ2-1 once TRBV7-9 . CASSLWTGILSNEQFF TGTGCCAGCAGCTTATGGACCGGCATTCTTTCCAATGAGCAGTTCTTC
TRBJ2-7 few TRBV11-3 TRBD1 CASRTGQGIYEQYF TGTGCCAGCAGGACGGGACAGGGGATCTACGAGCAGTACTTC
TRBJ2-4 . TRBV19 . CASSLQGGNIQYF TGTGCCAGTAGCCTCCAGGGCGGAAACATTCAGTACTTC
TRBJ1-1 . TRBV28 . CASSLTVWTTEAFF TGTGCCAGCAGTCTAACAGTATGGACCACTGAAGCTTTCTTT
TRBJ2-7 . TRBV6-1 TRBD1 CASRQGAGEQYF TGTGCCAGCAGGCAGGGGGCCGGGGAGCAGTACTTC
TRBJ2-7 . TRBV5-1 TRBD1 CASSLEGTGDLEQYF TGCGCCAGCAGCTTGGAAGGTACAGGGGACCTCGAGCAGTACTTC
TRBJ1-3 . TRBV7-9 TRBD1 CASSLEGTGAGNTIYF TGTGCCAGCAGCTTAGAGGGGACAGGGGCTGGAAACACCATATATTTT
TRBJ2-7 . TRBV28 TRBD2 CASSLTTSGSYEQYF TGTGCCAGCAGTTTAACGACTAGCGGGAGTTACGAGCAGTACTTC